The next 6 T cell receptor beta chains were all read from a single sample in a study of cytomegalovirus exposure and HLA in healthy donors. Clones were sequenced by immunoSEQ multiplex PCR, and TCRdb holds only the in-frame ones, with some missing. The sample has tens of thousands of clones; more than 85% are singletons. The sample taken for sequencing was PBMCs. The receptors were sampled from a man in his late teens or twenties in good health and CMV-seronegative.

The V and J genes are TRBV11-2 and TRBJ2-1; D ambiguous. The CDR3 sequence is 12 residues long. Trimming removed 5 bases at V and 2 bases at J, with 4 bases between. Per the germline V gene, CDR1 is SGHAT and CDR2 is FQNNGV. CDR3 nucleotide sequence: TGTGCCAGCAGCCCTACCTACAATGAGCAGTTCTTC. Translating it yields CASSPTYNEQFF.

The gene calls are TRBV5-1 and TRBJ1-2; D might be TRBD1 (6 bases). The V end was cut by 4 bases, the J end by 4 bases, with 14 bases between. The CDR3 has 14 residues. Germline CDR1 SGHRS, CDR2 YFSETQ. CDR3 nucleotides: TGCGCCAGCAGCCCATACAGGGCTCTCTATGGCTACACCTTC. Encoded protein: CASSPYRALYGYTF.

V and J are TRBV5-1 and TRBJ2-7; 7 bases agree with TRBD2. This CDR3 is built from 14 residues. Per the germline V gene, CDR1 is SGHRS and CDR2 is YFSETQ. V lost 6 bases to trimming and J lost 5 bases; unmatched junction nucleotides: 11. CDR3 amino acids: CASTRFGGRNEQYF. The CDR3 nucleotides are TGCGCCAGCACCCGGTTCGGGGGGAGGAACGAGCAGTACTTC.

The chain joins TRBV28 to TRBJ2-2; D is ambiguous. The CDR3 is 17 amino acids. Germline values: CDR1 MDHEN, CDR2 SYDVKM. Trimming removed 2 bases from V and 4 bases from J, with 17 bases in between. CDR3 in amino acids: CASSLPPHPRSTGELFF. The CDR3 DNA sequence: TGTGCCAGCAGTTTACCTCCGCACCCCCGGAGCACCGGGGAGCTGTTTTTT.

CDR3 amino acids: CASSLLRWRDQTDTQYF. As DNA, the CDR3 is TGTGCCAGCAGTTTATTGAGGTGGCGGGATCAGACAGATACGCAGTATTTT. The chain joins TRBV28 to TRBJ2-3, with a weak D call TRBD2 (6 bases). The CDR3 consists of 17 residues. Germline lookup yields CDR1 MDHEN and CDR2 SYDVKM. The V and J ends lost 1 base and 3 bases respectively, with 17 bases between them.

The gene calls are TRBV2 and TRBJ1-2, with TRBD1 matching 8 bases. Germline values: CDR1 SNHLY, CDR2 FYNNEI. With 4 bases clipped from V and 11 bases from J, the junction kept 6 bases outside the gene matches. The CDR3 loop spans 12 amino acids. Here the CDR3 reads CASSGPGQGYTF. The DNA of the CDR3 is TGTGCCAGCAGTGGCCCCGGACAGGGTTACACCTTC.